These 16 T cell receptor beta chains share one sample of origin, sequenced in a study of T cell responses to AZD1222 COVID-19 vaccine. Clones were read by immunoSEQ multiplex PCR, and TCRdb kept only the in-frame ones, dropping some. The sample shows approximately 100,000 clones, 80% to 90% of them seen only once. The starting material was peripheral blood, obtained on day 0 of AZD1222 vaccination. The receptors originated from an adult in good health.

V usage is TRBV28 and J usage is TRBJ1-1; 7 bases match TRBD1. This CDR3 has 14 residues. V gave up 7 bases and J gave up 1 base; unmatched junction bases: 6. CDR1 MDHEN and CDR2 SYDVKM come from the germline V gene. The CDR3 nucleotides are TGTGCCAGCAATCCACAGGGGAGGAACACTGAAGCTTTCTTT. Its protein product is CASNPQGRNTEAFF.

The V gene is TRBV2, the J gene TRBJ1-2, with 9 bases matching TRBD1. The trim removed 9 bases at V and 5 bases at J, leaving 7 bases unmatched. CDR3 length: 13 amino acids. CDR1 and CDR2 from the germline V gene are SNHLY and FYNNEI. DNA for the CDR3: TGTGCCAGTAAGACAGGGGGTGGATATGGCTACACCTTC. Translation: CASKTGGGYGYTF. Complete variable domain (other parts from reference TRBV2 and TRBJ1-2): EPEVTQTPSHQVTQMGQEVILRCVPISNHLYFYWYRQILGQKVEFLVSFYNNEISEKSEIFDDQFSVERPDGSNFTLKIRSTKLEDSAMYFCASKTGGGYGYTFGSGTRLTVV.

The J gene is TRBJ1-3, the V gene TRBV5-1; 7 nucleotides match TRBD1. Germline V CDR1 and CDR2: SGHRS, YFSETQ. The V and J ends lost 2 bases and 0 bases, in that order; junction bases with no gene match: 5. The CDR3 spans 16 residues. The CDR3 protein is CASSLSTGDSGNTIYF. The CDR3 nucleotides read TGCGCCAGCAGCTTAAGTACAGGGGACTCTGGAAACACCATATATTTT.

The rearrangement links TRBV6-5 to TRBJ2-3; D unclear. V dropped 6 bases and J dropped 0 bases, with 4 bases sitting between them. This CDR3 spans 12 amino acids. CDR1 is MNHEY and CDR2 is SVGAGI in the germline V gene. The CDR3 DNA follows: TGTGCCAGCAGGGGTAGCACAGATACGCAGTATTTT. This codes for CASRGSTDTQYF.

This clone came up a few times. V usage is TRBV19 and J usage is TRBJ1-5, with 12 bases identical to TRBD1. Trimming took 7 bases from V and 4 from J; bases not matched to a gene: 11. The CDR3 spans 17 residues. CDR1 is LNHDA and CDR2 is SQIVND in the germline V gene (reference sequence). CDR3 amino acids: CASNPGQGARMNQPQHF. The CDR3, as DNA: TGTGCCAGTAACCCGGGACAGGGGGCGCGGATGAATCAGCCCCAGCATTTT.

The rearrangement uses TRBV28 and TRBJ2-6; 7 bases are a match to TRBD2. CDR1 MDHEN and CDR2 SYDVKM come from the germline V gene. V trimming: 1 base; J trimming: 4 bases; junction bases outside the gene matches: 13. CDR3 length: 19 residues. Here the CDR3 DNA reads TGTGCCAGCAGTTTATATCTTGTTGGGACTACTCTGGGGGCCAACGTCCTGACTTTC. Translating gives CASSLYLVGTTLGANVLTF. Using reference TRBV28 and TRBJ2-6 for the parts outside the CDR3, the full variable domain is DVKVTQSSRYLVKRTGEKVFLECVQDMDHENMFWYRQDPGLGLRLIYFSYDVKMKEKGDIPEGYSVSREKKERFSLILESASTNQTSMYLCASSLYLVGTTLGANVLTFGAGSRLTVL.

The rearrangement joins TRBV9 to TRBJ1-1, with D possibly being TRBD1 (6 bases). CDR3 length: 15 residues. Germline CDR1 SGDLS, CDR2 YYNGEE. The ends were cut back, 4 bases at V and 4 bases at J, with 17 bases in the middle. CDR3 amino acids: CASSLRPGAGTEAFF. DNA of the CDR3: TGTGCCAGCAGCCTTCGCCCGGGGGCTGGCACTGAAGCTTTCTTT.

V gene TRBV7-8 combines with J gene TRBJ1-5; D remains unclear. The CDR3 is 16 residues long. The V end was cut by 5 bases, the J end by 0 bases, with 14 bases between. From germline, CDR1 is SGHVS and CDR2 FQNEAQ. CDR3 in DNA: TGTGCCAGCAGCGTTTCCGGAAGATATAGCAATCAGCCCCAGCATTTT. Translated: CASSVSGRYSNQPQHF.

V gene TRBV10-3 combines with J gene TRBJ1-1, with TRBD1 as a possible D gene (5 bases). The CDR3 has 17 amino acids. Trimming took 2 bases from V and 3 from J, leaving 19 bases between them. Germline V gene lookup returns CDR1 ENHRY and CDR2 SYGVKD. The chain's CDR3 is CAISERSGRGSDTEAFF. The CDR3 DNA reads TGTGCCATCAGTGAGAGGTCAGGGAGGGGTTCGGACACTGAAGCTTTCTTT.

V gene TRBV5-6 combines with J gene TRBJ1-5; D unclear. The CDR3 contains 14 residues. With 2 bases removed from V and 3 bases from J, the gap between germline ends came to 9 bases. Germline V lookup: CDR1 SGHDT, CDR2 YYEEEE. Written as DNA, the CDR3 is TGTGCCAGCAGCTTAAACAGTCCCAATCAGCCCCAGCATTTT. It specifies CASSLNSPNQPQHF.

The genes are TRBV5-4 and TRBJ2-2, with 12 bases that match TRBD2. V shed 2 bases and J 4 bases; nucleotides not matched to a gene: 12. The CDR3 loop spans 19 amino acids. Germline V CDR1 and CDR2: SGHNT, YYREEE (reference sequence). The CDR3 here is CASSFRGLAGGSGTGELFF. The CDR3 DNA sequence: TGTGCCAGCAGCTTTCGTGGGCTAGCGGGGGGGTCGGGCACCGGGGAGCTGTTTTTT.

The chain employs TRBV19 and TRBJ2-1; 9 bases line up with TRBD1. The ends lost 3 bases at V and 6 bases at J; junction bases unmatched: 0. The CDR3 contains 13 residues. Germline V gives CDR1 LNHDA, CDR2 SQIVND (reference sequence). As DNA, the CDR3 is TGTGCCAGTAGTATGGGACAGGGCAATGAGCAGTTCTTC. Encoded protein: CASSMGQGNEQFF. Supplemented by reference TRBV19 and TRBJ2-1, the full variable domain reads DGGITQSPKYLFRKEGQNVTLSCEQNLNHDAMYWYRQDPGQGLRLIYYSQIVNDFQKGDIAEGYSVSREKKESFPLTVTSAQKNPTAFYLCASSMGQGNEQFFGPGTRLTVL.

The V call is TRBV9, the J call TRBJ1-2; D is possibly TRBD1 (6 bases). The CDR3 has 16 residues. Germline-derived CDR1 and CDR2 are SGDLS and YYNGEE. V lost 0 bases and J lost 0, with 12 bases in between. The DNA for the CDR3 is TGTGCCAGCAGCGTAGATGGACAGCCAACTAACTATGGCTACACCTTC. This sequence encodes CASSVDGQPTNYGYTF.

Comment on this clone: This specimen includes other DNA sequences encoding the same CDR3. This chain uses TRBV6-5 with TRBJ1-1; D remains unclear. Per germline, CDR1 MNHEY and CDR2 SVGAGI. The CDR3 length is 13 residues. V gave up 2 bases and J gave up 1 base, with 5 bases separating them. CDR3 in amino acids: CASSYERNTEAFF. CDR3 sequence (DNA): TGTGCCAGCAGTTACGAGAGGAACACTGAAGCTTTCTTT.

The CDR3, as DNA: TGTGCCAGCAGCTTGGTCGGGCGGGGCTACGAGCAGTACTTC. As protein: CASSLVGRGYEQYF. V usage is TRBV5-6 and J usage is TRBJ2-7; D is possibly TRBD2 (6 bases). The germline V and J ends were trimmed by 0 bases and 3 bases, with 10 bases remaining between them. This CDR3 is 14 amino acids long. Germline loops: CDR1 SGHDT, CDR2 YYEEEE.

The CDR3 DNA is TGTGCCAGCAGCCGGGAGCTTGGGGGCGCGAACTATGGCTACACCTTC. This translates into CASSRELGGANYGYTF. This chain links TRBV4-2 with TRBJ1-2; a weak D match, TRBD1 (6 bases). The germline V and J ends were trimmed by 4 bases and 2 bases, with 17 bases remaining between them. CDR1 and CDR2 from the germline V gene are LGHNA and YNFKEQ. The CDR3 has 16 amino acids.